These 22 T cell receptor beta chains were all obtained from the same sample, sequenced in a study of CD8 T cells in Susac syndrome. Random hexamers were used to reverse transcribe an amount of about 0.45 to 1 ug RNA. TCRdb reanalysed the immunoSEQ multiplex PCR reads using MiXCR and keeps one entry per CDR3 protein. The profile shows about 200,000 distinct CDR3 sequences, over 90% of them singletons. Sequenced sample: CD4+ T cells from PBMCs. The receptor source for this set is a human donor with multiple sclerosis.

The V and J genes are TRBV13 and TRBJ2-7; 7 nucleotides agree with TRBD1. This CDR3 is built from 14 residues. The germline V gene encodes CDR1 PRHDT and CDR2 FYEKMQ (reference sequence). J gave up 7 bases and V 4 bases, and 10 bases lay outside the gene matches. The CDR3 nucleotides are TGTGCCAGCAGCTACAGGGGTGGGAGTGAAGAGCAGTACTTC. Translation gives CASSYRGGSEEQYF.

This clonotype has just one count. The V gene is TRBV7-8, the J gene TRBJ2-2; D perhaps matches TRBD1 (5 bases). CDR1 SGHVS and CDR2 FQNEAQ come from the germline V gene. This CDR3 has 13 amino acids. V lost 3 bases to trimming and J lost 6 bases, with 8 bases between them. DNA of the CDR3: TGTGCCAGCAGCTTCAGGGTTGCCGGGGAGCTGTTTTTT. Amino acids: CASSFRVAGELFF.

The sample holds a few counts of this clonotype. This CDR3 reads CAWSVETQYF. Here the CDR3 DNA reads TGTGCCTGGAGTGTAGAGACCCAGTACTTC. This chain uses TRBV30 with TRBJ2-5; D uncertain. The V gene lost 0 bases and the J gene lost 4 bases, with 0 bases spanning the gap. The CDR3 covers 10 residues. The germline V gene has CDR1 GTSNPN and CDR2 SVGIG (reference sequence).

In DNA form, the CDR3 reads TGTGCCAGTAGTATGGGGGGCAATCAGCCCCAGCATTTT. Translation gives CASSMGGNQPQHF. This chain connects TRBV19 to TRBJ1-5; possibly TRBD1 for D (5 bases). The length of the CDR3 is 13 residues. Germline-derived CDR1 and CDR2 are LNHDA and SQIVND (reference sequence). Trimming cost V 3 bases and J 2 bases, with 5 bases left between them.

The chain couples TRBV3-1 to TRBJ2-1; D is unresolved. CDR1 LGHDT and CDR2 YNNKEL come from the germline V gene (reference sequence). V was clipped by 1 base and J by 0 bases, with 7 bases between them. The CDR3 length is 15 residues. The CDR3 region is CASSQGGNSYNEQFF. In nucleotides, the CDR3 is TGTGCCAGCAGCCAAGGAGGTAACTCCTACAATGAGCAGTTCTTC.

The rearrangement links TRBV24-1 to TRBJ2-2; 9 bases map to TRBD1. The ends lost 9 bases at V and 7 bases at J; junction bases unmatched: 14. CDR3 length equals 16 residues. Germline values: CDR1 KGHDR, CDR2 SFDVKD. Here the CDR3 reads CATQGPDRGSHGELFF. The CDR3 region has the DNA TGTGCCACCCAAGGGCCGGACAGGGGAAGTCACGGGGAGCTGTTTTTT.

V usage is TRBV9 and J usage is TRBJ2-7; TRBD2 matches at 7 bases. V shed 4 bases and J 7 bases; nucleotides not matched to a gene: 5. Germline V gene sequence: CDR1 SGDLS, CDR2 YYNGEE. CDR3 length: 12 amino acids. CDR3 coding DNA: TGTGCCAGCAGCCAACCGGGGGGAGAGCAGTACTTC. The encoded protein is CASSQPGGEQYF.

This clonotype showed up just once. V usage is TRBV5-1 and J usage is TRBJ2-5; D not certain. This CDR3 has 13 amino acids. Germline CDR1 and CDR2: SGHRS and YFSETQ. V was trimmed by 3 bases and J by 1 base, leaving 7 bases between them. CDR3 bases: TGCGCCAGCAGCTCTAGGACCCAAGAGACCCAGTACTTC. Protein: CASSSRTQETQYF.

The rearrangement links TRBV29-1 to TRBJ2-7; D possibly uses TRBD1 or TRBD2 (5 bases each). The V end was cut by 2 bases, the J end by 2 bases, with 28 bases between. The germline V gene has CDR1 SQVTM and CDR2 ANQGSEA. The CDR3 runs to 19 residues. The CDR3 coding sequence is TGCAGCGTTGAAAAGAGGAAAGGGGCTTGGGGGTCCGGCCCCTACGAGCAGTACTTC. Translated: CSVEKRKGAWGSGPYEQYF.

The chain uses TRBV11-2 and TRBJ1-2; 7 nucleotides agree with TRBD1. The germline CDR1 and CDR2 sequences are SGHAT and FQNNGV. V gave up 5 bases and J gave up 6 bases; unmatched junction bases: 6. The CDR3 has 13 residues. This CDR3 is CASSDRGTDGYTF. DNA for the CDR3: TGTGCCAGCAGCGACCGGGGGACAGATGGCTACACCTTC.

V and J are TRBV3-1 and TRBJ2-3; D ambiguous. The length of the CDR3 is 14 residues. Germline CDR1 reads LGHDT; CDR2 reads YNNKEL (reference sequence). The V gene lost 2 bases and the J gene lost 0 bases, with 6 bases spanning the gap. The CDR3 DNA reads as TGTGCCAGCAGCCAAACACCAAGCACAGATACGCAGTATTTT. It encodes CASSQTPSTDTQYF.

This clonotype was picked up one time. The chain joins TRBV19 to TRBJ2-3, with D hard to call. CDR3 length: 12 residues. In germline, CDR1 is LNHDA, CDR2 SQIVND (reference sequence). Trimming removed 5 bases from V and 3 bases from J, with 6 bases in between. The CDR3 here is CASSQWTDTQYF. Written as DNA, the CDR3 is TGTGCCAGTAGTCAGTGGACAGATACGCAGTATTTT.

V usage is TRBV5-5 and J usage is TRBJ1-1; 7 positions agree with TRBD1. Germline V gene data show CDR1 as SGHKS and CDR2 as YYEKEE (reference sequence). This CDR3 has 15 amino acids. V lost 7 bases, J lost 3 bases, and 12 bases stayed unmatched. DNA of the CDR3: TGTGCCAGCTGCGATTTCCCGGGACAGCACACTGAAGCTTTCTTT. As protein: CASCDFPGQHTEAFF.

The table lists this clonotype with a few counts. This rearrangement joins TRBV5-4 to TRBJ2-7, with D maybe TRBD2 (6 bases). Deletions cut 0 bases from V and 5 bases from J, with 12 bases between. CDR1 is SGHNT and CDR2 is YYREEE in the germline V gene (reference sequence). The CDR3 length is 14 residues. CDR3 protein: CASSLASGPHEQYF. The CDR3 DNA reads TGTGCCAGCAGCTTGGCCAGCGGGCCCCACGAGCAGTACTTC.

The J gene is TRBJ2-1, the V gene TRBV27; no reliable D call. The germline CDR1 and CDR2 sequences are MNHEY and SMNVEV (reference sequence). The length of the CDR3 is 15 residues. The germline V and J ends were trimmed by 0 bases and 7 bases, with 13 bases remaining between them. CDR3 DNA sequence: TGTGCCAGCAGTTTATCGAGCAGCCCTGGGAATGAGCAGTTCTTC. Translation gives CASSLSSSPGNEQFF.

The chain links TRBV5-1 to TRBJ2-7, with unresolved D. Germline values: CDR1 SGHRS, CDR2 YFSETQ. The CDR3 runs 13 residues. V dropped 0 bases and J dropped 5 bases, with 9 bases sitting between them. CDR3: CASSLGGPDEQYF. CDR3 coding DNA: TGCGCCAGCAGCTTGGGAGGACCGGACGAGCAGTACTTC.

The V call is TRBV12-3 or TRBV12-4, the J call TRBJ2-1; D gene unclear. Trimming removed 6 bases at V and 10 bases at J, with 16 bases between. The CDR3 is 13 amino acids. In nucleotides, the CDR3 is TGTGCCAGCAGCCTCATCATAGCTGACGAGCAGTTCTTC. Protein sequence: CASSLIIADEQFF.

The count of this clonotype is one. The chain links TRBV9 to TRBJ2-2; D is ambiguous. Germline values: CDR1 SGDLS, CDR2 YYNGEE. V shed 2 bases and J shed 1 base, with 6 bases lying between them. CDR3 length: 14 residues. The chain's CDR3 is CASSVSQNTGELFF. CDR3 DNA: TGTGCCAGCAGCGTTAGCCAGAACACCGGGGAGCTGTTTTTT.

The chain employs TRBV3-1 and TRBJ2-7; 9 bases fit TRBD1. Germline lookup yields CDR1 LGHDT and CDR2 YNNKEL (reference sequence). There are 16 residues in the CDR3. Unmatched junction bases numbered 7, after V lost 4 bases and J lost 0 bases. CDR3 sequence (DNA): TGTGCCAGCAGCCTGACCGGGACAGGGAGCTCCTACGAGCAGTACTTC. Amino acid sequence: CASSLTGTGSSYEQYF.

The rearrangement joins TRBV2 to TRBJ2-5; D uncertain. Germline lookup yields CDR1 SNHLY and CDR2 FYNNEI. Trimming left V 7 bases short and J 0 bases short, with 15 bases between. CDR3 length: 15 amino acids. The CDR3 nucleotides are TGTGCCAGCACCCGGGCCGGCAACAACCAAGAGACCCAGTACTTC. It specifies CASTRAGNNQETQYF.

The V call is TRBV20-1, the J call TRBJ2-7; 10 positions match TRBD2. The trim removed 3 bases at V and 2 bases at J, leaving 7 bases unmatched. The CDR3 has 15 residues. Germline assignment: CDR1 DFQATT and CDR2 SNEGSKA (reference sequence). The DNA for the CDR3 is TGCAGTGCTAGCGCCGGGCTAGCGGGGGCCTACGAGCAGTACTTC. Amino acids: CSASAGLAGAYEQYF.

The rearrangement uses TRBV19 and TRBJ1-5; D call uncertain. Germline CDR1 and CDR2: LNHDA and SQIVND (reference sequence). The CDR3 totals 13 residues. The V and J ends lost 5 bases and 7 bases respectively, with 12 bases between them. CDR3 region: CASSSQNGQPQHF. CDR3 nucleotides: TGTGCCAGTAGTTCCCAGAACGGGCAGCCCCAGCATTTT.